This paragraph covers one T cell receptor (beta chain) sequence. Antigen unknown. The entry originates in a study of cytomegalovirus exposure and HLA in healthy donors. Study as a whole: Of fewer than 450 genotyped donors, roughly 80% clustered with self-reported Caucasian donors.

General observations from the study: CMV serostatus was the sole immune exposure data available. Later work associated fewer than 20,000 TCR beta sequences with HLA alleles at 0.05 false discovery rate.

The PCR made use of 60 Vbeta and 13 Jbeta primers. Authors' methods: A later analysis tallied 75 million to 80 million unique TCR beta chains, about 12 million of them shared. Profiled with immunoSEQ multiplex PCR; TCRdb holds only in-frame clones, not every one. V and J calls and clone size are given by that table; D and trimming were obtained from the DNA. The repertoire holds roughly 180,000 clones, with 80% as singletons. V dropped 4 bases and J dropped 6; count of bases not matched to a gene: 9. The length of the CDR3 is 14 residues. CDR1 and CDR2 from the germline V gene are MNHNY and SVGAGI (reference sequence).

The clonotype was recovered from a woman aged 50 to 60 in good health and CMV-seropositive. The chain uses TRBV6-6 and TRBJ2-7; 7 bases are shared with TRBD1. What was sequenced was PBMCs. CDR3 nucleotide sequence: TGTGCCAGCAGTTCCTCGCGACAGGGAGCCGAGCAGTACTTC. It yields the protein CASSSSRQGAEQYF.